This TCR beta chain was captured by sequencing in a study of early T cells in non-severe SARS-CoV-2 infection. Germline assignment: CDR1 SGHRS and CDR2 YFSETQ. The length of the CDR3 is 13 residues. The TCR library protocol was used to attach unique molecular identifiers. These identifiers were attached to individual cDNA molecules. TCRdb ran MiXCR on the 5' RACE reads and lists one entry per CDR3 protein. The sample holds 45,000 to 55,000 distinct CDR3 sequences, 6.5% seen once. On this clonotype itself: The junction does not match germline at one end; this may be a read error.

The rearrangement uses TRBV5-1 and TRBJ2-5; 8 positions match TRBD2. The material was whole blood, obtained at baseline. The receptor was derived from an adult who was a healthcare worker with PCR-confirmed SARS-CoV-2 infection or an uninfected control (not recorded which). CDR3 in DNA: TGCGCCAGCAGCTCACTTAATAGCGGGGAGCAACACTTC. Protein: CASSSLNSGEQHF.